These 9 T cell receptor beta chains share one sample of origin, sequenced in a study of blood T cells in healthy people across ages. A second about 7 to 12 cycle PCR used barcoded and J-beta primers. TCRdb called the 5' RACE reads again in MiXCR, with one record for every CDR3 protein. The repertoire holds about 1.7 million distinct CDR3 sequences, roughly 27% seen once, with 7.7% in the top ten. The sequenced material came from blood. These receptors were taken from a woman aged 25-40 years in good health.

CDR3 amino acids: CASGSDPYYGYTF. CDR3 bases: TGCGCCAGCGGCTCGGATCCTTACTATGGCTACACCTTC. This chain uses TRBV5-1 with TRBJ1-2; no clear D gene. Per the germline V gene, CDR1 is SGHRS and CDR2 is YFSETQ. V was trimmed by 7 bases and J by 3 bases, leaving 13 bases between them. CDR3 length equals 13 residues.

The chain employs TRBV5-1 and TRBJ2-1; 11 bases match TRBD2. With 2 bases clipped from V and 7 bases from J, the junction kept 5 bases outside the gene matches. The CDR3 is made up of 15 amino acids. Looked up from germline, CDR1 is SGHRS and CDR2 is YFSETQ. CDR3 bases: TGCGCCAGCAGCTTTCGACTAGCGGGGAAAAATGAGCAGTTCTTC. It translates to CASSFRLAGKNEQFF.

Turning to this clonotype: This may stem from a read error, because a much larger clone lies one nucleotide away. The chain couples TRBV20-1 to TRBJ2-5; 9 positions agree with TRBD2. V shed 4 bases and J 11 bases; nucleotides not matched to a gene: 20. The CDR3 spans 16 residues. Germline CDR1 DFQATT, CDR2 SNEGSKA (reference sequence). The DNA for the CDR3 is TGCAGTGCTACCTGGGGATATAGCGGGGGCTACAATGAGCAGTACTTC. This encodes CSATWGYSGGYNEQYF.

The genes are TRBV5-6 and TRBJ2-7, with 7 bases identical to TRBD1. V was clipped by 5 bases and J by 1 base; unmatched bases: 9. CDR1 is SGHDT and CDR2 is YYEEEE in the germline V gene. The CDR3 spans 15 residues. CDR3 residues: CASSSGQLMSYEQYF. DNA for the CDR3: TGTGCCAGCAGTTCGGGACAGTTGATGTCCTACGAGCAGTACTTC.

This rearrangement joins TRBV7-2 to TRBJ2-1, with 7 bases matching TRBD2. J gave up 2 bases and V 11 bases, and 12 bases lay outside the gene matches. The germline gives CDR1 SGHTA, CDR2 FQGNSA. There are 15 residues in the CDR3. The CDR3 loop is CAGPRSGAPYNEQFF. CDR3 in DNA: TGTGCCGGTCCGCGGAGCGGGGCTCCCTACAATGAGCAGTTCTTC.

A word on this clonotype: A read error may produce the germline difference seen at one junction end. V and J are TRBV7-9 and TRBJ2-1; 11 nucleotides line up with TRBD2. This CDR3 has 15 amino acids. Per the germline V gene, CDR1 is SEHNR and CDR2 is FQNEAQ (reference sequence). CDR3 coding DNA: TGTGCCAGCAGCCTTGGGACTAGCGGAAACAATGAGCGGTTCTTC. Protein: CASSLGTSGNNERFF.

This clonotype was seen repeatedly, ten times or more. V usage is TRBV18 and J usage is TRBJ2-1; TRBD2 agrees at 9 bases. Per germline, CDR1 KGHSH and CDR2 LQKENI. The J segment lost 4 bases and the V segment lost 8 bases, leaving 6 bases of the junction unmatched. This CDR3 spans 14 amino acids. The CDR3 loop is CASLSGRGYNEQFF. The CDR3 nucleotides read TGTGCCAGCCTTAGCGGGAGAGGGTACAATGAGCAGTTCTTC.

There are a few counts of this clonotype. V is TRBV24-1 and J is TRBJ2-6; the D gene is possibly TRBD1 (6 bases). This CDR3 has 15 amino acids. Germline V gene data show CDR1 as KGHDR and CDR2 as SFDVKD. Trimming removed 2 bases from V and 4 bases from J, with 8 bases in between. CDR3 DNA sequence: TGTGCCACCAGTGATTCAGGGGCCGGGGCCAACGTCCTGACTTTC. It translates to CATSDSGAGANVLTF.

V gene TRBV7-2 combines with J gene TRBJ2-1; 8 bases fit TRBD2. CDR1 and CDR2 from the germline V gene are SGHTA and FQGNSA. This CDR3 region has 16 residues. V lost 0 bases to trimming and J lost 8 bases; unmatched junction nucleotides: 9. The CDR3 coding sequence is TGTGCCAGCAGCTTAGCGTCGAGCGGGGGAGGGTATGAGCAGTTCTTC. It is translated as CASSLASSGGGYEQFF.